What follows describes a single T cell receptor beta chain. What it binds is unknown. Patients were excluded for autoimmune disease history or systemic immunosuppression. The source of the sample is a study of OX40 agonist ivuxolimab in advanced cancers. In the study overall: Patients were dosed with the agonistic anti-OX40 (CD134) antibody ivuxolimab. In this trial design, patients received ivuxolimab intravenously at 0.01 to 10 mg/kg every 2 weeks. Study conclusions and caveats: Expanded peripheral T cell antigen specificity was not determined.

The length of the CDR3 is 14 residues. The germline V gene encodes CDR1 LGHNT and CDR2 FRNRAP. Trimming removed 5 bases from V and 2 bases from J; junction bases left unmatched: 4. Repertoires were generated with immunoSEQ multiplex PCR, while TCRdb's copy carries only in-frame clones and drops some. The table records approximately 100,000 clones, 70% to 85% of them present only once. The sequence came from an adult with an advanced solid tumor such as melanoma, head and neck, liver or kidney cancer. The chain uses TRBV12-5 and TRBJ2-7; 9 nucleotides match TRBD1. Material: CD4+ or CD8+ T cells sorted from blood, obtained in a trial of the OX40 agonist ivuxolimab. CDR3: CASGPRQGAYEQYF. The CDR3, as DNA: TGTGCTAGTGGTCCCCGACAGGGGGCCTACGAGCAGTACTTC.